This T cell receptor (beta chain) was recovered during a study of immune characteristics of hereditary and idiopathic chronic pancreatitis. Study-wide results and caveats: This study excluded chronic pancreatitis caused by alcohol use. Versus controls, both chronic pancreatitis groups showed increased diversity and reduced clonality.

The pancreas tissue came from patients undergoing total pancreatectomy with islet autotransplantation. A remark on this clone: Its matching antigen is unknown.

Germline loops: CDR1 SEHNR, CDR2 FQNEAQ (reference sequence). CDR3 length equals 12 residues. The ends were cut back, 2 bases at V and 3 bases at J, with 4 bases in the middle. The assay was immunoSEQ multiplex PCR, and TCRdb's table has in-frame clones only and misses some. This table has about 14,000 clones, more than 60% appearing once. J is TRBJ1-2 and V is TRBV7-9; no clear D gene. The specimen sequenced was pancreas tissue with hereditary chronic pancreatitis. This TCR came from a human donor with chronic pancreatitis. The CDR3 sequence is CASSLKYYGYTF. CDR3 nucleotide sequence: TGTGCCAGCAGCTTAAAGTACTATGGCTACACCTTC.